The sequence of this T cell receptor beta chain was determined in a study of CXCR4 blockade with PD-1 therapy in pancreatic cancer. This CDR3 comprises 14 residues. The germline CDR1 and CDR2 sequences are SSHAT and FNYEAQ (reference sequence). The germline V and J ends were trimmed by 4 bases and 0 bases, with 8 bases remaining between them. Sequencing used immunoSEQ multiplex PCR; TCRdb keeps in-frame clones, though not all of them. Among 2,500 to 3,500 clones listed, 39% were seen once. The clonotype was recovered from a human donor with pancreatic ductal adenocarcinoma. The chain has TRBV7-7 and TRBJ2-3; TRBD2 is a possible D gene (5 bases). The sequenced material came from tumor tissue. The CDR3 protein is CASSSRGSTDTQYF. The CDR3 DNA reads TGTGCCAGCAGCTCCCGGGGAAGCACAGATACGCAGTATTTT.